What follows are 20 T cell receptor beta chains derived from one specimen sequenced in a study of blood T cell repertoires in COVID-19. The protocol was immunoSEQ multiplex PCR, while the TCRdb copy is restricted to in-frame clones and leaves out a portion. The data hold approximately 300,000 clones, with under 90% observed a single time. The sample comprised peripheral blood. The receptors originated from a woman aged 25 to 39 with COVID-19, enrolled during active disease.

A single count supports this clone. J is TRBJ2-1 and V is TRBV4-1; a possible D gene is TRBD2 (6 bases). Germline loops: CDR1 MGHRA, CDR2 YSYEKL. The V end was cut by 0 bases, the J end by 7 bases, with 16 bases between. The CDR3 spans 16 residues. The CDR3 here is CASSQERGLPGNEQFF. CDR3 DNA: TGCGCCAGCAGCCAAGAGAGGGGACTTCCTGGGAATGAGCAGTTCTTC.

The chain links TRBV10-2 to TRBJ1-1, with TRBD1 matching over 8 bases. In germline, CDR1 is WSHSY, CDR2 SAAADI. Trimming cost V 8 bases and J 5 bases; bases outside gene matches: 13. The CDR3 spans 15 residues. DNA of the CDR3: TGCGCCAGCGGGACGAATACAGGGGGAGAAACTGAAGCTTTCTTT. Protein product: CASGTNTGGETEAFF.

The chain links TRBV6-4 to TRBJ1-6; a weak D match, TRBD1 (6 bases). V lost 6 bases and J lost 10, with 13 bases in between. The CDR3 consists of 13 residues. Germline CDR1 and CDR2: MRHNA and SNTAGT. CDR3 in DNA: TGTGCCAGCAGCCCAGGGGTAGAATCACCCCTCCACTTT. This encodes CASSPGVESPLHF.

This clone appeared a few times. The chain recombines TRBV2 with TRBJ1-2; no definite D call. The CDR3 loop spans 11 amino acids. Germline V gene sequence: CDR1 SNHLY, CDR2 FYNNEI. The V end lost 7 bases, the J end lost 2 bases, and 5 bases lay between the germline ends. The CDR3 protein is CASTGNYGYTF. CDR3 nucleotide sequence: TGTGCCAGCACCGGGAACTATGGCTACACCTTC.

The V gene is TRBV23-1, the J gene TRBJ2-7; 8 bases line up with TRBD1. TRBV23-1 counts as an open reading frame of uncertain function. This CDR3 comprises 16 residues. V lost 2 bases, J lost 0 bases, and 6 bases stayed unmatched. The CDR3 loop reads CASSQRRDRSSYEQYV. CDR3 nucleotide sequence: TGCGCCAGCAGTCAACGCCGGGACAGGAGCTCCTACGAGCAGTACGTC.

The rearrangement joins TRBV5-1 to TRBJ1-5, with D possibly TRBD1 on 5 matching bases. CDR1 and CDR2 (germline): SGHRS, YFSETQ. V lost 4 bases and J lost 3, with 8 bases in between. The length of the CDR3 is 13 residues. This CDR3 is CASSVDTNQPQHF. CDR3 coding DNA: TGCGCCAGCAGCGTGGACACCAATCAGCCCCAGCATTTT.

This clone was recorded only once. The chain uses TRBV4-2 and TRBJ2-1; 9 bases align to TRBD1. There are 17 residues in the CDR3. Germline V gene sequence: CDR1 LGHNA, CDR2 YNFKEQ. Germline trimming cut 0 bases from V and 9 bases from J; bases unmatched to any gene: 12. The CDR3 bases are TGTGCCAGCAGCCAAGAGAGTGTCCGGGACAGGGAGCCTGAGCAGTTCTTC. It specifies CASSQESVRDREPEQFF.

This rearrangement joins TRBV11-1 to TRBJ2-1; D perhaps matches TRBD1 (6 bases). The germline CDR1 and CDR2 sequences are SGHAT and FQDESV (reference sequence). The CDR3 totals 16 residues. The V and J ends lost 2 bases and 8 bases respectively, with 19 bases between them. This CDR3 reads CASSLYVGAQADEQFF. Written as DNA, the CDR3 is TGTGCCAGCAGCTTATATGTGGGGGCCCAGGCGGATGAGCAGTTCTTC.

CDR3 loop: CASTPRGSAYEQYV. CDR3 DNA sequence: TGTGCCAGCACCCCAAGGGGATCCGCCTACGAGCAGTACGTC. The rearrangement uses TRBV6-2 or TRBV6-3 and TRBJ2-7; perhaps TRBD1 as D (5 bases). The CDR3 is made up of 14 amino acids. CDR1 is MNHEY, CDR2 SVGEGT, per germline. Deletions cut 7 bases from V and 2 bases from J, with 15 bases between.

The rearrangement links TRBV3-1 (or the pseudogene TRBV3-2) to TRBJ2-3; the D gene is possibly TRBD2 (6 bases). The germline V and J ends were trimmed by 8 bases and 3 bases, with 15 bases remaining between them. Germline V gives CDR1 LGHDT, CDR2 YNNKEL (reference sequence). This CDR3 contains 14 residues. The chain's CDR3 is CASASGGATDTQYF. The CDR3 DNA sequence: TGTGCCAGCGCCTCCGGAGGGGCGACAGATACGCAGTATTTT.

The rearrangement links TRBV3-1 (or the pseudogene TRBV3-2) to TRBJ2-3, with a tentative D call TRBD2 (6 bases). Germline V gene lookup returns CDR1 LGHDT and CDR2 YNNKEL (reference sequence). V was pared by 1 base and J by 8 bases, with 19 bases between. The CDR3 contains 16 residues. Here the CDR3 DNA reads TGTGCCAGCAGCCAAGGAGGGCCAACACTAGCAGGTACGCAGTATTTT. Its translation: CASSQGGPTLAGTQYF.

The chain carries TRBV11-3 and TRBJ2-3; the D is unclear. Trimming removed 0 bases at V and 4 bases at J, with 8 bases between. Germline values: CDR1 SGHNT, CDR2 YENEEA. The length of the CDR3 is 14 residues. CDR3 sequence reads: CASSLDPRADTQYF. The CDR3 DNA is TGTGCCAGCAGCTTAGATCCCCGGGCAGATACGCAGTATTTT.

The chain's CDR3 is CASSLALGSSYGYTF. DNA of the CDR3: TGTGCCAGCAGCTTAGCGCTTGGCTCGTCCTATGGCTACACCTTC. The chain links TRBV7-2 to TRBJ1-2; D gene ambiguous. This CDR3 has 15 residues. The V end was cut by 0 bases, the J end by 4 bases, with 12 bases between. Germline assignment: CDR1 SGHTA and CDR2 FQGNSA.

The chain joins TRBV5-1 to TRBJ2-3, with 8 bases lining up with TRBD2. Per germline, CDR1 SGHRS and CDR2 YFSETQ. The V and J ends lost 2 bases and 2 bases, in that order; junction bases with no gene match: 7. The CDR3 extends over 16 amino acids. For the CDR3, the DNA is TGCGCCAGCAGCTTTGGACGGGGGGGCCTCACAGATACGCAGTATTTT. Translating it yields CASSFGRGGLTDTQYF.

This rearrangement joins TRBV6-5 to TRBJ1-6; 7 bases are a match to TRBD1. The CDR3 is 15 amino acids. V lost 6 bases and J lost 11; bases outside the gene matches: 13. Per germline, CDR1 MNHEY and CDR2 SVGAGI. CDR3 sequence reads: CASRPPGTVMTPLHF. In DNA, the CDR3 is TGTGCCAGCAGGCCCCCCGGGACAGTGATGACACCCCTCCACTTT.

In the case of this clone: The junction shows a germline mismatch at one end, possibly a read error. This chain joins TRBV11-3 and TRBJ2-3, with D maybe TRBD1 (6 bases). The CDR3 is made up of 17 amino acids. Looked up from germline, CDR1 is SGHNT and CDR2 is YENEEA. In DNA, the CDR3 is TGTGCCAGCAGTTTAGAAGGGGGTGATTGGGGCACAGATACGCAGTATTTT. Its translation is CASSLEGGDWGTDTQYF.

The chain combines TRBV7-2 with TRBJ2-7, with 10 bases aligning to TRBD2. CDR1 is SGHTA, CDR2 FQGNSA, per germline. The V segment lost 1 base and the J segment 5 bases; nucleotides outside the gene matches: 5. The CDR3 sequence is 15 residues long. The CDR3 sequence: CASSLGAGGPHEQYF. CDR3 nucleotide sequence: TGTGCCAGCAGCTTAGGAGCGGGGGGGCCTCACGAGCAGTACTTC.

The J gene is TRBJ1-2, the V gene TRBV2; the D is unclear. CDR3 length equals 16 residues. The germline V gene encodes CDR1 SNHLY and CDR2 FYNNEI. V was pared by 5 bases and J by 5 bases, with 21 bases between. Here the CDR3 reads CASSLLGPREEYGYTF. The CDR3 DNA is TGTGCCAGCAGTCTCTTAGGGCCTAGGGAGGAGTATGGCTACACCTTC.

The CDR3 spells CASTKGLGYANTGELFF. The CDR3 DNA follows: TGTGCCAGCACCAAGGGACTAGGATACGCGAACACCGGGGAGCTGTTTTTT. The chain has TRBV4-2 and TRBJ2-2; 8 bases agree with TRBD2. This CDR3 region has 17 residues. CDR1 and CDR2 from the germline V gene are LGHNA and YNFKEQ. With V trimmed by 7 bases and J by 0 bases, 10 bases remained unmatched.

The J gene is TRBJ1-2, the V gene TRBV7-9; D ambiguous. CDR1 is SEHNR and CDR2 is FQNEAQ in the germline V gene (reference sequence). V gave up 1 base and J gave up 5 bases, with 11 bases separating them. The CDR3 contains 14 residues. CDR3 loop: CASSLVEAVYGYTF. The CDR3, as DNA: TGTGCCAGCAGCTTAGTTGAGGCAGTTTATGGCTACACCTTC.